One sample yielded the 17 T cell receptor beta chains listed below, sequenced in a study of blood T cell repertoires in COVID-19. The data were produced by immunoSEQ multiplex PCR, yet TCRdb's version contains in-frame clones alone and is incomplete. This sample yields 220,000 or so clones, of which 80% to 85% are seen a single time; less than 7% belongs to the top ten. The sequencing input was PBMCs or T cells enriched from blood (not recorded which). These receptors were collected from a woman between 35 and 50 years old who had recovered from COVID-19.

This clone was counted once. This chain links TRBV18 with TRBJ2-7; 10 bases line up with TRBD1. Germline V gives CDR1 KGHSH, CDR2 LQKENI. V lost 2 bases and J lost 3; bases outside the gene matches: 7. This CDR3 comprises 16 residues. The CDR3 loop reads CASSPLGGTGDYEQYF. The DNA of the CDR3 is TGTGCCAGCTCACCATTGGGGGGGACAGGGGACTACGAGCAGTACTTC. The full variable domain, with the rest looked up from reference TRBV18 and TRBJ2-7, is NAGVMQNPRHLVRRRGQEARLRCSPMKGHSHVYWYRQLPEEGLKFMVYLQKENIIDESGMPKERFSAEFPKEGPSILRIQQVVRGDSAAYFCASSPLGGTGDYEQYFGPGTRLTVT.

CDR3 coding DNA: TGTGCCAGCATCGGGTGGGATACGCAGTATTTT. Encoded protein: CASIGWDTQYF. The chain uses TRBV27 and TRBJ2-3; D not certain. The germline CDR1 and CDR2 sequences are MNHEY and SMNVEV (reference sequence). V lost 7 bases, J lost 6 bases, and 8 bases lay in between. The length of the CDR3 is 11 residues.

This chain uses TRBV19 with TRBJ1-1, with 7 nucleotides matching TRBD1. The length of the CDR3 is 13 residues. Germline V gene lookup returns CDR1 LNHDA and CDR2 SQIVND (reference sequence). Trimming at V came to 2 bases and at J to 10 bases, leaving 7 bases not matched to a gene. The CDR3 here is CASSITGAARAFF. The CDR3, as DNA: TGTGCCAGTAGTATAACAGGGGCGGCGAGAGCTTTCTTT.

This chain connects TRBV5-4 to TRBJ2-1; D uncertain. V was pared by 1 base and J by 6 bases, with 14 bases between. The CDR3 spans 15 residues. The germline V gene encodes CDR1 SGHNT and CDR2 YYREEE (reference sequence). CDR3 region: CASSLFNLGLNEQFF. The CDR3 region has the DNA TGTGCCAGCAGCTTGTTTAATCTGGGCCTCAATGAGCAGTTCTTC.

V usage is TRBV11-2 and J usage is TRBJ2-2; tentative D call: TRBD1 (6 bases). The length of the CDR3 is 14 residues. Between the trimmed V and J ends, which lost 2 bases and 5 bases, there was a span of 9 bases. CDR1 and CDR2 from the germline V gene are SGHAT and FQNNGV. The CDR3 loop reads CASSLIRGTGELFF. DNA for the CDR3: TGTGCCAGCAGCTTAATCAGGGGAACCGGGGAGCTGTTTTTT.

The J gene is TRBJ1-3, the V gene TRBV28; D perhaps matches TRBD1 (6 bases). Deletions cut 8 bases from V and 2 bases from J, with 13 bases between. Germline-derived CDR1 and CDR2 are MDHEN and SYDVKM. The CDR3 is 14 residues long. The CDR3 sequence: CASFQGLAGNTIYF. CDR3 nucleotides: TGTGCCAGCTTTCAGGGGCTAGCTGGAAACACCATATATTTT.

This chain joins TRBV18 and TRBJ1-1, with a tentative D call TRBD1 (5 bases). V lost 5 bases to trimming and J lost 3 bases, with 16 bases between them. Per germline, CDR1 KGHSH and CDR2 LQKENI. CDR3 length: 15 residues. The DNA for the CDR3 is TGTGCCAGCTCAGGATTAACAGGTAGGGACACTGAAGCTTTCTTT. Its translation: CASSGLTGRDTEAFF.

V gene TRBV19 combines with J gene TRBJ2-1; D is possibly TRBD2 (6 bases). The CDR3 is 18 amino acids. V was shortened by 3 bases and J by 1 base, with 19 bases between the two germline ends. The germline V gene encodes CDR1 LNHDA and CDR2 SQIVND (reference sequence). The CDR3 region is CASSIEPPSALSYNEQFF. The CDR3 DNA reads as TGTGCCAGTAGTATTGAACCTCCTAGCGCCCTTTCCTACAATGAGCAGTTCTTC.

The chain combines TRBV6-2 or TRBV6-3 with TRBJ1-5; a possible D gene is TRBD1 (5 bases). Deletions cut 4 bases from V and 0 bases from J, with 10 bases between. The CDR3 spans 15 residues. Germline V lookup: CDR1 MNHEY, CDR2 SVGEGT. The CDR3: CASSSTGNSNQPQHF. In DNA, the CDR3 is TGTGCCAGCAGTTCCACAGGAAATAGCAATCAGCCCCAGCATTTT.

The rearrangement links TRBV27 to TRBJ1-2; 7 nucleotides match TRBD1. The length of the CDR3 is 14 residues. Germline V gene lookup returns CDR1 MNHEY and CDR2 SMNVEV (reference sequence). Trimming took 2 bases from V and 4 from J; bases not matched to a gene: 4. The CDR3 loop reads CASSLGQDGYGYTF. In DNA, the CDR3 is TGTGCCAGCAGTTTAGGACAGGACGGCTATGGCTACACCTTC.

The genes are TRBV9 and TRBJ2-3; 7 bases fit TRBD2. Germline values: CDR1 SGDLS, CDR2 YYNGEE. With 3 bases clipped from V and 1 base from J, the junction kept 8 bases outside the gene matches. This CDR3 is built from 16 residues. In DNA, the CDR3 is TGTGCCAGCAGCGCAGTTGGGGGAGGGGGCACAGATACGCAGTATTTT. Protein product: CASSAVGGGGTDTQYF.

This rearrangement joins TRBV11-2 to TRBJ1-2; the D gene is possibly TRBD1 (6 bases). The V and J ends lost 6 bases and 8 bases respectively, with 19 bases between them. The CDR3 totals 14 residues. CDR1 and CDR2 (germline): SGHAT, FQNNGV. The CDR3 DNA reads as TGTGCCAGCAGAAGGCCAGGGGCTTCTCGCGGCTACACCTTC. Its translation is CASRRPGASRGYTF.

V and J are TRBV4-3 and TRBJ1-6, with D perhaps TRBD1 (5 bases). Germline lookup yields CDR1 LGHNA and CDR2 YSLEER. This CDR3 is built from 15 residues. Trimming stripped 0 bases from V and 9 bases from J, with 12 bases between. The CDR3 here is CASSQEGAGSSPLHF. The CDR3 nucleotides are TGCGCCAGCAGCCAAGAAGGGGCTGGTAGTTCACCCCTCCACTTT.

This clone has just one count. The rearrangement uses TRBV7-9 and TRBJ1-4, with D unresolved. This CDR3 contains 14 residues. Germline CDR1 is SEHNR and CDR2 is FQNEAQ (reference sequence). V was cut by 3 bases and J by 5 bases, with 10 bases left in between. The CDR3 bases are TGTGCCAGCAGCTTTGTCAGGTCGAATGAAAAACTGTTTTTT. Translation: CASSFVRSNEKLFF.

This clone has a handful of counts. This sequence joins TRBV2 and TRBJ1-5; 7 positions agree with TRBD1. The germline V gene encodes CDR1 SNHLY and CDR2 FYNNEI. The length of the CDR3 is 14 residues. The junction had 4 bases not matched to a gene; V was cut back by 4 bases and J by 4 bases. This CDR3 is CASSVGQDNQPQHF. CDR3 in DNA: TGTGCCAGCAGTGTTGGACAGGATAATCAGCCCCAGCATTTT.

The chain has TRBV7-8 and TRBJ2-4; 10 bases match TRBD1. With 6 bases clipped from V and 10 bases from J, the junction kept 12 bases outside the gene matches. Germline V gives CDR1 SGHVS, CDR2 FQNEAQ. The CDR3 has 15 residues. The CDR3 DNA sequence: TGTGCCAGCAGTCGCGCCCGGGACAGGGGTTCAATTCAGTACTTC. Its protein is CASSRARDRGSIQYF.

CDR3 in amino acids: CASSFEATYYEQYV. The DNA for the CDR3 is TGTGCCAGCAGTTTCGAAGCAACGTACTACGAGCAGTACGTC. V is TRBV6-5 and J is TRBJ2-7; D uncertain. Germline CDR1 reads MNHEY; CDR2 reads SVGAGI. CDR3 length: 14 residues. Trimming stripped 4 bases from V and 3 bases from J, with 13 bases between.